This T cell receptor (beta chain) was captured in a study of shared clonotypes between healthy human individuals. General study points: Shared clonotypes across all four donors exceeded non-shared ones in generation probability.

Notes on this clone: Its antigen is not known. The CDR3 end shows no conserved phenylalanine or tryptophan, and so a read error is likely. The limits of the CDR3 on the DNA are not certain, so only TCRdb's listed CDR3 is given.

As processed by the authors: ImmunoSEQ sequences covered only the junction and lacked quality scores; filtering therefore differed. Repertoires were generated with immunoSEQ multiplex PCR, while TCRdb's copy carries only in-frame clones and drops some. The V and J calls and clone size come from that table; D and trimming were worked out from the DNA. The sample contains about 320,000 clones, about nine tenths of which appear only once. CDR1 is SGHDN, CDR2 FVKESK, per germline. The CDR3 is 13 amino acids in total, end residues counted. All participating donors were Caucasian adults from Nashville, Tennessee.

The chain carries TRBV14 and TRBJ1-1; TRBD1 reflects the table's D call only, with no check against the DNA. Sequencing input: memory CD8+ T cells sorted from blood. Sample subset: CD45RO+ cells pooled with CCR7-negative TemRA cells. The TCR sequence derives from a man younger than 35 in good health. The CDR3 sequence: CASSQSFLRPMKV.